This T cell receptor beta chain originates from a study of blood T cell repertoires in COVID-19. Study as a whole: Samples of COVID-19 (acute and convalescent) were obtained from the United States, Italy and Spain.

J gave up 6 bases and V 2 bases, and 6 bases lay outside the gene matches. The CDR3 covers 14 residues. Germline loops: CDR1 SGHDT, CDR2 YYEEEE. Data came from immunoSEQ multiplex PCR; TCRdb stores just in-frame clones and leaves some out. The sample shows about 380,000 clones, roughly 80% of them seen only once. This TCR was sampled from a human donor with acute or convalescent COVID-19. The donor label of this sample is uncertain. The rearrangement links TRBV5-6 to TRBJ1-1; 8 bases line up with TRBD1. The sequencing sample was made of peripheral blood. The chain's CDR3 is CASSFLNRGSEAFF. The DNA for the CDR3 is TGTGCCAGCAGCTTTCTGAACAGGGGGTCTGAAGCTTTCTTT. The full variable domain, completed using reference TRBV5-6 and TRBJ1-1, is DAGVTQSPTHLIKTRGQQVTLRCSPKSGHDTVSWYQQALGQGPQFIFQYYEEEERQRGNFPDRFSGHQFPNYSSELNVNALLLGDSALYLCASSFLNRGSEAFFGQGTRLTVV.